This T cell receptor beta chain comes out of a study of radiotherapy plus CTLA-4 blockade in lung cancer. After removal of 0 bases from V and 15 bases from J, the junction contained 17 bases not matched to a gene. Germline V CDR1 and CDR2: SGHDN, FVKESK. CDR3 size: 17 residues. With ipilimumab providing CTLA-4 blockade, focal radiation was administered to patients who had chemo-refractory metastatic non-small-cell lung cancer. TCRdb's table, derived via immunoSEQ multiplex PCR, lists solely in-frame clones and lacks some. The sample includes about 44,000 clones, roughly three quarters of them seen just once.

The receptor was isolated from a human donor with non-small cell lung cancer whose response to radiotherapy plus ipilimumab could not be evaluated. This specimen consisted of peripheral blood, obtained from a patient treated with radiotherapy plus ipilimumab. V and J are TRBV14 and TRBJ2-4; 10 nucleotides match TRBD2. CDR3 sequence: CASSQDKLSGGAALRYF. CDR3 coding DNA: TGTGCCAGCAGCCAAGATAAGTTGAGCGGGGGGGCTGCTCTCCGGTACTTC.